This record looks at one T cell receptor (beta chain) sequence and its context. No antigen is known for it. This entry comes from a study of cytomegalovirus exposure and HLA in healthy donors. Germline V gene data show CDR1 as SNHLY and CDR2 as FYNNEI. The CDR3 has 16 residues. Germline trimming cut 0 bases from V and 1 base from J; bases unmatched to any gene: 4. Whole-study findings and limits: Most TCR sequences showed up rarely, but some public TCRs showed up in many donors. Later analysis showed TCR association rates varying by HLA locus, highest for DRB1 and lowest for HLA-C. Reportedly, TCR beta sequences accurately predicted HLA-A and HLA-B alleles in most subjects.

The primer mix had 60 Vbeta and 13 Jbeta primers. Sequencing used immunoSEQ multiplex PCR; TCRdb keeps in-frame clones, though not all of them. The sample includes over 100,000 clones, over 80% of them seen just once. Specimen: PBMCs. This TCR was sampled from a man in his forties in good health and CMV-seronegative. The V gene is TRBV2, the J gene TRBJ2-3, with TRBD1 identical over 7 bases. The CDR3 loop is CASSEAIGQGTDTQYF. The CDR3 DNA is TGTGCCAGCAGTGAAGCGATTGGACAGGGCACAGATACGCAGTATTTT.